A selection of T cell receptor beta chains follows, all from one sample in a study of T cell responses to AZD1222 COVID-19 vaccine. Here immunoSEQ multiplex PCR was the method, and the copy in TCRdb shows in-frame clones only, minus some. Of around 130,000 clones listed, approximately 86% were seen once; the top ten hold more than 5.5%. The specimen was peripheral blood, collected 28 days after the second AZD1222 dose. The receptor set was obtained from an adult who received the AZD1222 COVID-19 vaccine. Each CDR3 is given with its conserved first and last residue.

j_call,v_call,cdr3_aa
TRBJ2-2,TRBV6-1,CASSERTGVGGELFF
TRBJ1-1,TRBV6-5,CASSPGTAENTEAFF
TRBJ1-5,TRBV28,CASSRTGWDSNQPQHF
TRBJ2-3,TRBV6-1,CASSVRDAGWAPTDTQYF
TRBJ1-2,TRBV19,CASSRTGPYGYTF
TRBJ1-6,TRBV27,CASSSWRGDSYNSPLHF
TRBJ2-7,TRBV5-6,CASSLDRGHEQYF
TRBJ2-2,TRBV7-2,CASSPRSNTGELFF
TRBJ1-5,TRBV10-3,CAISSLAGGQPQHF
TRBJ1-5,TRBV28,CAIGGSGQPQHF
TRBJ1-1,TRBV6-5,CASTLSMNTEAFF
TRBJ2-6,TRBV4-1,CASSQPRGLESGANVLTF
TRBJ2-7,TRBV5-1,CASTTLGQPHYEQYF
TRBJ1-6,TRBV7-2,CASRQGGATNSPLHF
TRBJ2-1,TRBV15,CATSRTGTQAYNEQFF
TRBJ2-5,TRBV5-4,CASSTQGKETQYF
TRBJ2-3,TRBV5-1,CASSLGSGSTDTQYF
TRBJ1-1,TRBV19,CASSDDRGTTMNTEAFF
TRBJ1-1,TRBV7-8,CASSWGLNTEAFF
TRBJ2-2,TRBV6-5,CASNSGGEDTGELFF
TRBJ2-1,TRBV7-9,CASRLVLSSDEQFF
TRBJ1-1,TRBV2,CASTVGPSTEAFF
TRBJ2-6,TRBV19,CASSIAFSGANVLTF
TRBJ2-1,TRBV9,CASSVGGLVNEQFF
TRBJ1-1,TRBV2,CASSPDRVNTEAFF
TRBJ2-3,TRBV5-6,CASSLVTGGRDTQYF
TRBJ1-5,TRBV12-3/TRBV12-4,CASSFRGPSPHF
TRBJ2-7,TRBV5-1,CASSLTSGYEQYF
TRBJ1-5,TRBV30,CAWSPFPISNQPQHF
TRBJ1-5,TRBV19,CASNRAGDQPQHF
TRBJ1-1,TRBV19,CASSIDRGPWNTEAFF
TRBJ2-1,TRBV5-4,CASSSWRGAYNEQFF
TRBJ1-5,TRBV7-7,CASTRLRESGNQPQHF
TRBJ1-2,TRBV9,CASSAAGGLGYTF
TRBJ1-1,TRBV6-2/TRBV6-3,CASSYGGYMNTEAFF
TRBJ2-5,TRBV7-3,CASSEGTGGLWETQYF
TRBJ2-5,TRBV3-1/TRBV3-2,CASSWNQETQYF
TRBJ2-1,TRBV2,CATAKGGSLVSYNEQFF
TRBJ2-5,TRBV2,CASSRRTGGAETQYF
TRBJ2-1,TRBV28,CASSLASGEQFF
TRBJ1-5,TRBV4-1,CASSQEYSRFDQPQHF
TRBJ1-1,TRBV10-3,CAIRPLGGEAFF
TRBJ2-7,TRBV5-4,CASSFSGGEQYF
TRBJ1-1,TRBV7-9,CASIRFTNTEAFF
TRBJ2-5,TRBV7-2,CASSLYIDIPTQYF
TRBJ2-7,TRBV9,CASSVTSESYEQYF
TRBJ2-5,TRBV28,CASQTPGRIQETQYF
TRBJ1-2,TRBV7-8,CASSPRDSFYGYTF
TRBJ2-1,TRBV2,CASSEWGQEANEQFF
TRBJ1-1,TRBV7-9,CASSSQEWERAFF
TRBJ2-5,TRBV2,CASGGRGRQETQYF
TRBJ1-1,TRBV20-1,CSAGRTEAFF
TRBJ2-1,TRBV29-1,CSLLGGKKYNEQFF
TRBJ2-1,TRBV9,CASSFFGDEQFF
TRBJ2-1,TRBV5-4,CASSPTSGGYNEQFF
TRBJ1-5,TRBV7-2,CASSLGFNQPQHF
TRBJ1-1,TRBV20-1,CSARAAEAFF
TRBJ2-5,TRBV7-9,CASSPKAGGRDQYF
TRBJ2-3,TRBV28,CASSLSEYRDTQYF